A single sample gave rise to the 32 T cell receptor beta chains below, sequenced in a study of T cell repertoires in cytomegalovirus infection. These receptors' antigens are unknown. MiXCR was run by TCRdb on the reads, yielding one entry per CDR3 protein. The sample shows more than 90,000 distinct CDR3 sequences, 10% of them seen only once. The sample was PBMCs, sequenced either directly or after in vitro stimulation (not recorded which). The receptors originated from a human donor in good health (CMV status not recorded). Some clones in this sample may be carry-over from other donors' samples.

The table lists this clonotype with many counts. The CDR3 nucleotides read TGTGCCAGCTCCAATTGGGGGAGTTACAATGAGCAGTTCTTC. It is translated as CASSNWGSYNEQFF. The V and J genes are TRBV7-2 and TRBJ2-1; the D gene could be TRBD1 or TRBD2 (5 bases each). Trimming removed 8 bases at V and 4 bases at J, with 15 bases between. The germline gives CDR1 SGHTA, CDR2 FQGNSA. The CDR3 is 14 amino acids.

V is TRBV6-2 or TRBV6-3 and J is TRBJ2-7; 7 nucleotides agree with TRBD2. The CDR3 sequence is 14 residues long. Trimming removed 8 bases from V and 3 bases from J; junction bases left unmatched: 10. Germline values: CDR1 MNHEY, CDR2 SVGEGT. CDR3 loop: CASRRGGSNYEQYF. CDR3 nucleotide sequence: TGTGCCAGCCGACGTGGCGGGAGCAACTACGAGCAGTACTTC.

This clonotype was counted ten times or more. The chain combines TRBV9 with TRBJ2-1; tentative D call: TRBD2 (7 bases). The CDR3 spans 16 residues. The germline CDR1 and CDR2 sequences are SGDLS and YYNGEE. V was clipped by 0 bases and J by 4 bases, with 14 bases between them. The CDR3 nucleotides are TGTGCCAGCAGCGTAGGAACTAGCGACAGGTACAATGAGCAGTTCTTC. It codes for CASSVGTSDRYNEQFF.

This clonotype was counted at least ten times. V usage is TRBV7-2 and J usage is TRBJ2-1; 12 positions match TRBD2. This CDR3 contains 16 residues. V lost 0 bases to trimming and J lost 7 bases; unmatched junction nucleotides: 4. Germline V gene sequence: CDR1 SGHTA, CDR2 FQGNSA. The DNA for the CDR3 is TGTGCCAGCAGCTTAGCGCTAGCGGGAGGGCGGAATGAGCAGTTCTTC. Protein sequence: CASSLALAGGRNEQFF.

In its sample, this clonotype was seen many times. The V gene is TRBV5-6, the J gene TRBJ2-7; 10 nucleotides agree with TRBD1. V gave up 4 bases and J gave up 8 bases; unmatched junction bases: 12. This CDR3 is built from 15 residues. Germline V gene sequence: CDR1 SGHDT, CDR2 YYEEEE. CDR3 DNA: TGTGCCAGCAGCCCGAGGGGGACAGGGGTAACGAAGCAGTACGTC. Its protein is CASSPRGTGVTKQYV.

This clonotype was seen more than once but under ten times. The chain uses TRBV6-5 and TRBJ2-1, with 13 nucleotides matching TRBD2. The CDR3 spans 15 residues. V trimming: 5 bases; J trimming: 12 bases; junction bases outside the gene matches: 10. Germline CDR1 is MNHEY and CDR2 is SVGAGI. CDR3 loop: CASSPGWTSGRGQFF. The CDR3 DNA reads TGTGCCAGCAGTCCTGGGTGGACTAGCGGGAGAGGGCAGTTCTTC.

The chain is built from TRBV15 and TRBJ2-3, with 8 bases matching TRBD2. The CDR3 is 15 amino acids. V was clipped by 5 bases and J by 3 bases; unmatched bases: 7. Germline V CDR1 and CDR2: LNHNV, YYDKDF (reference sequence). This chain's CDR3 is CATSAASGSTDTQYF. CDR3 in DNA: TGTGCCACCAGCGCCGCGAGCGGGAGTACAGATACGCAGTATTTT.

This chain uses TRBV9 with TRBJ2-1, with a possible D match to TRBD2 (6 bases). The V gene's germline CDR1 is SGDLS and CDR2 YYNGEE. Trimming removed 3 bases at V and 0 bases at J, with 10 bases between. CDR3 size: 15 residues. DNA of the CDR3: TGTGCCAGCAGCGCTAGCGATAGCTCCTACAATGAGCAGTTCTTC. Translation gives CASSASDSSYNEQFF.

The chain recombines TRBV7-3 with TRBJ2-3, with D uncertain. The CDR3 is 13 amino acids. V dropped 2 bases and J dropped 2 bases, with 5 bases sitting between them. Germline-derived CDR1 and CDR2 are SGHTA and FQGTGA. The CDR3 spells CASSLYYTDTQYF. In nucleotides, the CDR3 is TGTGCCAGCAGCTTATACTACACAGATACGCAGTATTTT.

The chain couples TRBV18 to TRBJ2-3, with D possibly being TRBD2 (6 bases). Germline V gene sequence: CDR1 KGHSH, CDR2 LQKENI. The CDR3 contains 13 residues. V was pared by 3 bases and J by 6 bases, with 10 bases between. The CDR3 is CASSPRDWDTQYF. The CDR3 DNA follows: TGTGCCAGCTCACCCAGGGACTGGGATACGCAGTATTTT.

This clonotype showed up many times. The chain couples TRBV6-5 to TRBJ2-3, with D perhaps TRBD1 (6 bases). This CDR3 region has 14 residues. V dropped 2 bases and J dropped 2 bases, with 8 bases sitting between them. Per germline, CDR1 MNHEY and CDR2 SVGAGI. The CDR3 region is CASSYGQNTDTQYF. The CDR3 DNA follows: TGTGCCAGCAGTTACGGACAGAACACAGATACGCAGTATTTT.

This chain joins TRBV5-1 and TRBJ2-1; no clear D. Germline V gives CDR1 SGHRS, CDR2 YFSETQ. The V end was cut by 2 bases, the J end by 8 bases, with 11 bases between. The length of the CDR3 is 13 residues. The chain's CDR3 is CASSFRIVDEQFF. The CDR3 DNA sequence: TGCGCCAGCAGCTTTAGGATTGTGGATGAGCAGTTCTTC.

This clonotype came up many times. The rearrangement links TRBV11-3 to TRBJ1-1; D unclear. V was clipped by 4 bases and J by 1 base, with 10 bases between them. CDR1 is SGHNT and CDR2 is YENEEA in the germline V gene. There are 14 residues in the CDR3. CDR3 residues: CASSSSPRNTEAFF. DNA of the CDR3: TGTGCCAGCAGCTCCTCCCCCCGGAACACTGAAGCTTTCTTT.

Written as DNA, the CDR3 is TGCAGTGCTACGGGGCTAGCGGGAGCCGTAATGGAGACCCAGTACTTC. It yields the protein CSATGLAGAVMETQYF. The gene calls are TRBV20-1 and TRBJ2-5; 10 nucleotides align to TRBD2. This CDR3 region has 16 residues. Germline CDR1 and CDR2: DFQATT and SNEGSKA (reference sequence). V dropped 4 bases and J dropped 5; count of bases not matched to a gene: 13.

This clonotype was recorded at least ten times. This chain links TRBV5-6 with TRBJ2-5; D is undetermined. The CDR3 is 14 amino acids. V was clipped by 5 bases and J by 1 base, with 12 bases between them. Looked up from germline, CDR1 is SGHDT and CDR2 is YYEEEE. The CDR3: CASSSRIIQETQYF. CDR3 DNA: TGTGCCAGCAGTTCTCGGATCATCCAAGAGACCCAGTACTTC.

This chain uses TRBV6-8 with TRBJ1-1; 7 nucleotides line up with TRBD1. Trimming removed 5 bases from V and 5 bases from J; junction bases left unmatched: 8. Germline loops: CDR1 MNHGY, CDR2 SAAAGT. The CDR3 runs 14 residues. In nucleotides, the CDR3 is TGTGCCAGCAGTACACAACAGGGGCTAACTGAAGCTTTCTTT. As protein: CASSTQQGLTEAFF.

This clonotype was observed a handful of times. This chain connects TRBV7-2 to TRBJ2-3; 7 bases align to TRBD1. Trimming at V came to 0 bases and at J to 2 bases, leaving 2 bases not matched to a gene. This CDR3 has 15 amino acids. Germline V gene sequence: CDR1 SGHTA, CDR2 FQGNSA. CDR3 loop: CASSLAGQSTDTQYF. Here the CDR3 DNA reads TGTGCCAGCAGCTTAGCGGGACAGTCCACAGATACGCAGTATTTT.

This clonotype was recorded many times. At one boundary the junction diverges from the germline segment, which might be a read error. V gene TRBV7-2 combines with J gene TRBJ1-5; weak D call: TRBD1 (6 bases). CDR1 is SGHTA and CDR2 is FQGNSA in the germline V gene. The CDR3 runs to 14 residues. CDR3 DNA sequence: TGTGCCAGCAGTTTAGACAGGTCTCACCAGCCCCAGCATTTT. It translates to CASSLDRSHQPQHF. The entire variable domain, with the rest obtained from reference TRBV7-2 and TRBJ1-5, is as follows: GAGVSQSPSNKVTEKGKDVELRCDPISGHTALYWYRQSLGQGLEFLIYFQGNSAPDKSGLPSDRFSAERTGGSVSTLTIQRTQQEDSAVYLCASSLDRSHQPQHFGDGTRLSIL.

This clonotype was seen more than once but under ten times. The genes are TRBV20-1 and TRBJ2-7; possibly TRBD1 or TRBD2 for D (6 bases each). Trimming pared 5 bases from V and 2 bases from J, leaving 13 bases between. CDR3 size: 13 residues. Germline CDR1 reads DFQATT; CDR2 reads SNEGSKA (reference sequence). The CDR3 loop is CSAGGGRPYEQYF. The CDR3 DNA is TGCAGTGCTGGAGGGGGGAGGCCCTACGAGCAGTACTTC.

This clonotype was observed a few times. V usage is TRBV19 and J usage is TRBJ1-1; perhaps TRBD1 as D (5 bases). The CDR3 is 14 amino acids. Germline CDR1 is LNHDA and CDR2 is SQIVND (reference sequence). V was pared by 6 bases and J by 4 bases, with 15 bases between. The CDR3 DNA is TGTGCCAGTAGCGTCGGGGGGGTGGGCACTGAAGCTTTCTTT. Its translation is CASSVGGVGTEAFF. The complete variable domain, with remaining parts taken from reference TRBV19 and TRBJ1-1, reads DGGITQSPKYLFRKEGQNVTLSCEQNLNHDAMYWYRQDPGQGLRLIYYSQIVNDFQKGDIAEGYSVSREKKESFPLTVTSAQKNPTAFYLCASSVGGVGTEAFFGQGTRLTVV.

This rearrangement joins TRBV29-1 to TRBJ2-1, with a tentative D call TRBD2 (5 bases). The CDR3 has 14 amino acids. V was clipped by 2 bases and J by 2 bases, with 10 bases between them. Germline values: CDR1 SQVTM, CDR2 ANQGSEA. As DNA, the CDR3 is TGCAGCGTTGAACCGGGGTCCGCCTACAATGAGCAGTTCTTC. It yields the protein CSVEPGSAYNEQFF.

On this clonotype itself: This sequence may be a read error, since a much larger clone differs from it by one base. The CDR3 does not close with the conserved phenylalanine or tryptophan, likely indicating a read error. This chain joins TRBV10-3 and TRBJ1-2, with no clear D. V was trimmed by 2 bases and J by 3 bases, leaving 10 bases between them. Germline V lookup: CDR1 ENHRY, CDR2 SYGVKD. The CDR3 has 14 amino acids. CDR3 DNA: TGTGCCATCAGTGAGAGCCAACGAGACTATGGCTACACCGTC. Its translation: CAISESQRDYGYTV.

This clonotype was recorded at least ten times. The V gene is TRBV10-3, the J gene TRBJ2-3; maybe TRBD1 (7 bases). Germline CDR1 reads ENHRY; CDR2 reads SYGVKD. V shed 2 bases and J shed 5 bases, with 11 bases lying between them. CDR3 length: 14 residues. Here the CDR3 reads CAISERQGGDTQYF. The CDR3 nucleotides are TGTGCCATCAGTGAGCGGCAGGGGGGAGATACGCAGTATTTT.

This clonotype was seen a handful of times. The V and J genes are TRBV7-6 and TRBJ2-7; unclear D gene. The V gene lost 1 base and the J gene lost 0 bases, with 7 bases spanning the gap. Looked up from germline, CDR1 is SGHVS and CDR2 is FNYEAQ. This CDR3 is built from 14 residues. DNA of the CDR3: TGTGCCAGCAGCTTAGGAACACGCTCCTACGAGCAGTACTTC. It yields the protein CASSLGTRSYEQYF.

This clonotype was detected ten times or more. The J gene is TRBJ1-1, the V gene TRBV7-2; TRBD1 matches at 11 bases. V gave up 4 bases and J gave up 2 bases; unmatched junction bases: 15. CDR1 SGHTA and CDR2 FQGNSA come from the germline V gene. The CDR3 totals 19 residues. CDR3 in DNA: TGTGCCAGCAGCTCCTCTATTCGGGACAGGGGGAAAAGCAACACTGAAGCTTTCTTT. It is translated as CASSSSIRDRGKSNTEAFF.

This clonotype was recorded at least ten times. The chain couples TRBV7-2 to TRBJ2-7; TRBD1 matches 8 bases. From germline, CDR1 is SGHTA and CDR2 FQGNSA. V gave up 5 bases and J gave up 3 bases; unmatched junction bases: 6. The CDR3 runs 14 residues. The CDR3 DNA follows: TGTGCCAGCAGCACCGACAGGGGCTACTACGAGCAGTACGTC. This sequence encodes CASSTDRGYYEQYV.

Only a few counts were recorded for this clonotype. This chain connects TRBV20-1 to TRBJ1-1; D uncertain. Trimming took 1 base from V and 7 from J, leaving 7 bases between them. CDR3 length: 11 amino acids. Germline V gene sequence: CDR1 DFQATT, CDR2 SNEGSKA (reference sequence). The CDR3 loop is CSARGGFEAFF. The CDR3 region has the DNA TGCAGTGCTAGAGGCGGCTTTGAAGCTTTCTTT.

DNA for the CDR3: TGCAGTGCGACAGGTTACGAGCAGTACTTC. It is translated as CSATGYEQYF. This chain connects TRBV20-1 to TRBJ2-7, with D tentatively TRBD1 (6 bases). Trimming took off 6 bases at V and 4 bases at J, with 7 bases between the two ends. CDR3 length equals 10 residues. Germline CDR1 is DFQATT and CDR2 is SNEGSKA (reference sequence).

This clonotype was counted many times. The J gene is TRBJ2-7, the V gene TRBV7-2; D could derive from TRBD1 or TRBD2 (5 bases each). V was trimmed by 5 bases and J by 1 base, leaving 18 bases between them. The CDR3 is 16 residues long. Per germline, CDR1 SGHTA and CDR2 FQGNSA. CDR3 nucleotides: TGTGCCAGCAGCAGAGGCGGCCTCAGGGAGTCCTACGAGCAGTACTTC. Translated, it gives CASSRGGLRESYEQYF.

The sample holds many counts of this clonotype. J is TRBJ2-1 and V is TRBV6-6, with 8 positions matching TRBD2. Germline V gene sequence: CDR1 MNHNY, CDR2 SVGAGI (reference sequence). V shed 5 bases, J shed 12 bases, and the junction held 15 bases outside the gene matches. CDR3 length: 15 residues. For the CDR3, the DNA is TGTGCCAGCAGTCCACGGGGGGGCGCGAATACCGGGCAGTTCTTC. This translates into CASSPRGGANTGQFF.

This clonotype was counted only a few times. This chain links TRBV11-3 with TRBJ2-2, with D possibly being TRBD2 (6 bases). The CDR3 has 16 residues. The germline V and J ends were trimmed by 1 base and 8 bases, with 17 bases remaining between them. Looked up from germline, CDR1 is SGHNT and CDR2 is YENEEA. For the CDR3, the DNA is TGTGCCAGCAGCTTAGTAACTAGCAGAGACAAGGGGGAGCTGTTTTTT. It is translated as CASSLVTSRDKGELFF. Filled out from reference TRBV11-3 and TRBJ2-2, the complete variable domain reads EAGVVQSPRYKIIEKKQPVAFWCNPISGHNTLYWYLQNLGQGPELLIRYENEEAVDDSQLPKDRFSAERLKGVDSTLKIQPAELGDSAVYLCASSLVTSRDKGELFFGEGSRLTVL.

This clonotype was seen more than once but under ten times. V and J are TRBV10-3 and TRBJ2-1, with D hard to call. The CDR3 loop spans 11 amino acids. Per germline, CDR1 ENHRY and CDR2 SYGVKD. V lost 3 bases and J lost 10, with 7 bases in between. The CDR3: CAISERAEQFF. The CDR3 DNA reads as TGTGCCATCAGTGAAAGGGCCGAGCAGTTCTTC.